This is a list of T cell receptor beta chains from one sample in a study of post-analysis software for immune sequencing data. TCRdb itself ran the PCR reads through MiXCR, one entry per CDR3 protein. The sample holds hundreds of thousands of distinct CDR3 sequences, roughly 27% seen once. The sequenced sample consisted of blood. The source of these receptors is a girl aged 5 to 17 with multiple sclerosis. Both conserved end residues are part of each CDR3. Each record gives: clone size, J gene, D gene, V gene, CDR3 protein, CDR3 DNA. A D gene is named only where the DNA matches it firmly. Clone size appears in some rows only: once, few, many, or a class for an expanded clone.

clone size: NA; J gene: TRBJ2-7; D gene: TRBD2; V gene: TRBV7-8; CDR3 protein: CASSTTSGGASSYEQYF; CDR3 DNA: TGTGCCAGCAGCACGACTAGCGGGGGAGCGAGCTCCTACGAGCAGTACTTC
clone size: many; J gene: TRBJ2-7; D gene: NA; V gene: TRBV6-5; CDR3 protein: CASSYRDVDEQYF; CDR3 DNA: TGTGCCAGCAGTTACAGGGACGTCGACGAGCAGTACTTC
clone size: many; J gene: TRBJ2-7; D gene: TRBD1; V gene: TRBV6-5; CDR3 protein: CASSRGQGPIPEQYF; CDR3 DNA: TGTGCCAGCAGCCGTGGACAGGGCCCCATTCCCGAGCAGTACTTC
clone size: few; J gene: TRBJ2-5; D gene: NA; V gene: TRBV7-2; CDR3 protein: CASSLKRDIWYQETQYF; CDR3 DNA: TGTGCCAGCAGCTTAAAGCGGGACATATGGTACCAAGAGACCCAGTACTTC
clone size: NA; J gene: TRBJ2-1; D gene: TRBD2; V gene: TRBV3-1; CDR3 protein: CASSQDSGRAYNEQFF; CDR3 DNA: TGTGCCAGCAGCCAAGACAGCGGGAGGGCCTACAATGAGCAGTTCTTC
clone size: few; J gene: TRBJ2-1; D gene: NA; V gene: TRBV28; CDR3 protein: CASSFRPVGIRGSDRLNEQFF; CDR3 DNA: TGTGCCAGCAGTTTCAGACCGGTCGGGATCCGGGGCTCGGATAGACTCAATGAGCAGTTCTTC
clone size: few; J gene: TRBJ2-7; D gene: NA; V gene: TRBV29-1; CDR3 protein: CSVKGLWQGAYEQYF; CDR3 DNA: TGCAGCGTGAAGGGGCTTTGGCAGGGCGCCTACGAGCAGTACTTC
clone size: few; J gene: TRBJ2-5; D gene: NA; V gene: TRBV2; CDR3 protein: CASSVNGLREETQYF; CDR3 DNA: TGTGCCAGCAGTGTGAACGGGCTTCGGGAAGAGACCCAGTACTTC
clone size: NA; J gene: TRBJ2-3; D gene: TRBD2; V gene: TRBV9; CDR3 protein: CASSVVAGGRVDTQYF; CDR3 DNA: TGTGCCAGCAGCGTAGTAGCGGGAGGGAGGGTAGATACGCAGTATTTT
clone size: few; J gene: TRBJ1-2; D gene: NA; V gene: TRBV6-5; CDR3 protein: CASSYSMGQSGGYTF; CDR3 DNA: TGTGCCAGCAGTTACTCGATGGGGCAGAGTGGTGGCTACACCTTC
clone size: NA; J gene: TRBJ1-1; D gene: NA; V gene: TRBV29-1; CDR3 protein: CSVARMNTEAFF; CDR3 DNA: TGCAGCGTGGCCCGGATGAACACTGAAGCTTTCTTT
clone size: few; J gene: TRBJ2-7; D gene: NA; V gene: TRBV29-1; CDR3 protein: CSVELRASQNYEQYF; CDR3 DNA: TGCAGCGTTGAACTCAGGGCTAGTCAGAACTACGAGCAGTACTTC
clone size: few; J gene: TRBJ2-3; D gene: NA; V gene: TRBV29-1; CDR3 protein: CSLNNADTQYF; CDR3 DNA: TGCAGCCTAAACAATGCAGATACGCAGTATTTT
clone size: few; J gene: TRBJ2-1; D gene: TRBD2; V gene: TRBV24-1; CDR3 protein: CATSDTGGAYNEQFF; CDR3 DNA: TGTGCCACCAGTGATACCGGGGGGGCGTACAATGAGCAGTTCTTC
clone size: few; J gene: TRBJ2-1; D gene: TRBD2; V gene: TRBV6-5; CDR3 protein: CASVGSGRTDEQFF; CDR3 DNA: TGTGCCAGCGTCGGTAGCGGGAGGACAGATGAGCAGTTCTTC
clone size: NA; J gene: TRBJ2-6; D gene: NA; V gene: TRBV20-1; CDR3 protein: CSAIRQFGTGANVLTF; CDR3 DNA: TGCAGTGCTATAAGACAGTTTGGGACTGGGGCCAACGTCCTGACTTTC
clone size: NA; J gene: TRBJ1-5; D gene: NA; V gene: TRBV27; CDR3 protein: CASSLAQTNQPQHF; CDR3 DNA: TGTGCCAGCAGTTTGGCTCAAACCAATCAGCCCCAGCATTTT
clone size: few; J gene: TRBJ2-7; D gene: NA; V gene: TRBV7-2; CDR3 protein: CASSPALSAVTEQYF; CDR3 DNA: TGTGCCAGCAGCCCAGCTCTTAGCGCCGTAACCGAGCAGTACTTC
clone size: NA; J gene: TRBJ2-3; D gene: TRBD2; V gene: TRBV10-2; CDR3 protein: CASSPLVAGGTDTQYF; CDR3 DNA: TGCGCCAGCAGCCCCTTGGTTGCGGGGGGGACAGATACGCAGTATTTT
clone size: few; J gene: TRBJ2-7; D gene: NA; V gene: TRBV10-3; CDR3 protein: CAISEKYEQYF; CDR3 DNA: TGTGCCATCAGTGAGAAGTACGAGCAGTACTTC
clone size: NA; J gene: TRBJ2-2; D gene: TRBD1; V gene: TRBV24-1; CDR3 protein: CATRGTGPTGELFF; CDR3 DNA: TGTGCCACCAGAGGGACAGGGCCAACCGGGGAGCTGTTTTTT
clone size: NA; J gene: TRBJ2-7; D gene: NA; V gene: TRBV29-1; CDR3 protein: CSVSGGSNYEQYF; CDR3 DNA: TGCAGCGTCTCCGGGGGCTCGAACTACGAGCAGTACTTC
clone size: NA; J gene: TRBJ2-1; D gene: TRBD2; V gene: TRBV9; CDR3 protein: CASSVQGLAGVSQFF; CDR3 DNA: TGTGCCAGCAGCGTACAGGGACTAGCGGGAGTAAGCCAGTTCTTC
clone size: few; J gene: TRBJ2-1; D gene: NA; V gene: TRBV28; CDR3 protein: CASSKFLLAGTKQNEQFF; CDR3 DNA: TGTGCCAGCAGTAAGTTCCTTTTGGCCGGGACCAAACAAAATGAGCAGTTCTTC
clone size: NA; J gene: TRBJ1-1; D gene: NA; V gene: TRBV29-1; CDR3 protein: CSVTIGGNTEAFF; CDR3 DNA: TGCAGCGTCACAATCGGGGGCAACACTGAAGCTTTCTTT
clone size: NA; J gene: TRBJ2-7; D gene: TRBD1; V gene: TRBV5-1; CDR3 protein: CASSGQGWYEQYF; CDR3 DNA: TGCGCCAGTTCAGGACAGGGATGGTACGAGCAGTACTTC
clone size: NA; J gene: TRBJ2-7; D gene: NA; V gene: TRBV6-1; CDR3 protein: CASSGGPQGSSYEQYF; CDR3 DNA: TGTGCCAGCAGTGGTGGACCCCAAGGGAGCTCCTACGAGCAGTACTTC
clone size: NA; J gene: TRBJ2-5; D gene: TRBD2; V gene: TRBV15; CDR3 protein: CATTDDSQREDQETQYF; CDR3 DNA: TGTGCCACCACCGATGACTCCCAGCGGGAGGACCAAGAGACCCAGTACTTC
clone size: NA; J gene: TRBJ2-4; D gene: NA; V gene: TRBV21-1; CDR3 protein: CASSKGGQGSGKQNIQYF; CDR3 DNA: TGTGCCAGCAGCAAAGGGGGACAGGGTTCTGGTAAACAAAACATTCAGTACTTC
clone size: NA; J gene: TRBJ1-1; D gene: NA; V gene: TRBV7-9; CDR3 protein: CASILSAGHTEAFF; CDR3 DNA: TGTGCCAGCATCCTATCGGCAGGGCACACTGAAGCTTTCTTT
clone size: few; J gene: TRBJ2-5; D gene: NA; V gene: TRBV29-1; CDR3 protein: CSVEGGRGETQYF; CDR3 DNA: TGCAGCGTTGAGGGGGGGCGAGGGGAGACCCAGTACTTC
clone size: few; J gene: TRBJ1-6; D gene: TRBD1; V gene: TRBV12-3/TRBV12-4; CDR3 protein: CASSLATTGDNSPLHF; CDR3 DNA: TGTGCCAGCAGTTTAGCCACGACAGGGGATAATTCACCCCTCCACTTT
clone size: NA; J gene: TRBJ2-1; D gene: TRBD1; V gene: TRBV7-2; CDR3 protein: CASRERDSSYNEQFF; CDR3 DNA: TGTGCCAGCAGGGAACGGGACAGCTCCTACAATGAGCAGTTCTTC
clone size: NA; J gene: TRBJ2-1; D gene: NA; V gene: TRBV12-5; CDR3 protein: CASGQDWTGGMFF; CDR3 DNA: TGTGCTAGTGGTCAGGACTGGACCGGGGGCATGTTCTTC
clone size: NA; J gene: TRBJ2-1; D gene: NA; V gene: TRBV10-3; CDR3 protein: CAISDGPPNEQFF; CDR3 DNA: TGTGCCATCAGTGATGGCCCCCCAAATGAGCAGTTCTTC
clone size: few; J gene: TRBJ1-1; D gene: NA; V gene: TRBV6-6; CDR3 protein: CASSYQGAFF; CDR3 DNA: TGTGCCAGCAGTTACCAGGGAGCTTTCTTT
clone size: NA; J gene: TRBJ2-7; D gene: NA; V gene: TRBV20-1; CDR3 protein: CSARDSARASYEQYF; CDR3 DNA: TGCAGTGCTAGAGATTCGGCCAGGGCCTCCTACGAGCAGTACTTC
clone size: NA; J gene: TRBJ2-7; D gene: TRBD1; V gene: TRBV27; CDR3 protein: CASSLSGQIYYEQYF; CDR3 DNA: TGTGCCAGCAGTTTATCGGGACAGATATACTACGAGCAGTACTTC
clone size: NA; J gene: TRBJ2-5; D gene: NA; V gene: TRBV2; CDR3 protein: CASSERGQGHGKKTQYF; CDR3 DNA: TGTGCCAGCAGTGAAAGAGGGCAGGGGCATGGTAAGAAGACCCAGTACTTC
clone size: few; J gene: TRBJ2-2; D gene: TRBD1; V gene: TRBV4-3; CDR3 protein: CASSQEVLGQGAAGGELFF; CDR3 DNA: TGCGCCAGCAGCCAAGAAGTTCTGGGACAGGGCGCGGCAGGCGGGGAGCTGTTTTTT
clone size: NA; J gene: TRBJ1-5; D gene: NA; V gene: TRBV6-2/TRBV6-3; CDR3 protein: CASSLYLSQPQHF; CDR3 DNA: TGTGCCAGCAGTTTATATCTCAGTCAGCCCCAGCATTTT
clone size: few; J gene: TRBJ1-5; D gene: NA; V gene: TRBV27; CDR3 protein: CASSPWGGNQPQHF; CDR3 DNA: TGTGCCAGCAGCCCTTGGGGCGGCAATCAGCCCCAGCATTTT
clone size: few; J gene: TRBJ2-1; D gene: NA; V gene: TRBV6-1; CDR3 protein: CASSGGTLGYNEQFF; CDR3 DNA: TGTGCCAGCAGCGGCGGGACGCTCGGCTACAATGAGCAGTTCTTC
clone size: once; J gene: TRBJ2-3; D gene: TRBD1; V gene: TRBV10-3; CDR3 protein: CAISPGQSTDAQYF; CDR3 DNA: TGTGCCATCAGCCCGGGACAGTCCACAGATGCGCAGTATTTT
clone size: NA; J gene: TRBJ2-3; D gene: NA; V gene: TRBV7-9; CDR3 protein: CASSLSSRSTDTQYF; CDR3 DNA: TGTGCCAGCAGCTTAAGCAGTCGTAGCACAGATACGCAGTATTTT
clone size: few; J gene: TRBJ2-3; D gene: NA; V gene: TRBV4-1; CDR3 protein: CASSSRDDRYTDTQYF; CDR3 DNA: TGCGCCAGCAGCTCTCGGGACGATAGATACACAGATACGCAGTATTTT
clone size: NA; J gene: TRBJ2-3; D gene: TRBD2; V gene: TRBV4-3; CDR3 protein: CASSQGPWEPGLAGVADTQYF; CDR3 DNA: TGCGCCAGCAGCCAAGGTCCTTGGGAGCCCGGACTAGCGGGAGTGGCGGATACGCAGTATTTT
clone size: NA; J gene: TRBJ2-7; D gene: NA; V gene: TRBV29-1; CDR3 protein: CGVSDPGEQYF; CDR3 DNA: TGCGGCGTCTCCGATCCCGGCGAGCAGTACTTC
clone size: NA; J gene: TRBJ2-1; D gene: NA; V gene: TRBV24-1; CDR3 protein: CATSDRDASSYNEQFF; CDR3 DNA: TGTGCCACCAGTGACCGGGACGCCAGCTCCTACAATGAGCAGTTCTTC
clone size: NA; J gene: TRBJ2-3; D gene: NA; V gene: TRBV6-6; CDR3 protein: CASIPPGQKDTQYF; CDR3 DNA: TGTGCCAGCATTCCGCCCGGGCAGAAAGATACGCAGTATTTT
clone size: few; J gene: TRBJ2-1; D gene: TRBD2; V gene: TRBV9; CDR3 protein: CASTATSGRDNEQFF; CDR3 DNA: TGTGCCAGCACGGCGACTAGCGGGAGGGACAATGAGCAGTTCTTC
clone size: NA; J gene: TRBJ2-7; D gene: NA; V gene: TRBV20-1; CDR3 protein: CSVPSGVLDEQYF; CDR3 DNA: TGCAGTGTCCCCTCGGGGGTTCTGGACGAGCAGTACTTC
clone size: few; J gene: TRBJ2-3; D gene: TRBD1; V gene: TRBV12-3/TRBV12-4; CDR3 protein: CATRGQGETDTQYF; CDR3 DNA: TGTGCCACCAGAGGACAGGGCGAAACAGATACGCAGTATTTT
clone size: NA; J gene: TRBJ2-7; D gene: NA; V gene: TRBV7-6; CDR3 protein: CASSPVRGYEQYF; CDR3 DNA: TGTGCCAGCAGCCCCGTTCGGGGCTACGAGCAGTACTTC
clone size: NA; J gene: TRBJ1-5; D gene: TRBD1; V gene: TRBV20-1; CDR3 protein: CSARDPSGGIPSQPQHF; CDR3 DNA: TGCAGTGCTAGAGATCCGTCAGGGGGCATACCCAGTCAGCCCCAGCATTTT